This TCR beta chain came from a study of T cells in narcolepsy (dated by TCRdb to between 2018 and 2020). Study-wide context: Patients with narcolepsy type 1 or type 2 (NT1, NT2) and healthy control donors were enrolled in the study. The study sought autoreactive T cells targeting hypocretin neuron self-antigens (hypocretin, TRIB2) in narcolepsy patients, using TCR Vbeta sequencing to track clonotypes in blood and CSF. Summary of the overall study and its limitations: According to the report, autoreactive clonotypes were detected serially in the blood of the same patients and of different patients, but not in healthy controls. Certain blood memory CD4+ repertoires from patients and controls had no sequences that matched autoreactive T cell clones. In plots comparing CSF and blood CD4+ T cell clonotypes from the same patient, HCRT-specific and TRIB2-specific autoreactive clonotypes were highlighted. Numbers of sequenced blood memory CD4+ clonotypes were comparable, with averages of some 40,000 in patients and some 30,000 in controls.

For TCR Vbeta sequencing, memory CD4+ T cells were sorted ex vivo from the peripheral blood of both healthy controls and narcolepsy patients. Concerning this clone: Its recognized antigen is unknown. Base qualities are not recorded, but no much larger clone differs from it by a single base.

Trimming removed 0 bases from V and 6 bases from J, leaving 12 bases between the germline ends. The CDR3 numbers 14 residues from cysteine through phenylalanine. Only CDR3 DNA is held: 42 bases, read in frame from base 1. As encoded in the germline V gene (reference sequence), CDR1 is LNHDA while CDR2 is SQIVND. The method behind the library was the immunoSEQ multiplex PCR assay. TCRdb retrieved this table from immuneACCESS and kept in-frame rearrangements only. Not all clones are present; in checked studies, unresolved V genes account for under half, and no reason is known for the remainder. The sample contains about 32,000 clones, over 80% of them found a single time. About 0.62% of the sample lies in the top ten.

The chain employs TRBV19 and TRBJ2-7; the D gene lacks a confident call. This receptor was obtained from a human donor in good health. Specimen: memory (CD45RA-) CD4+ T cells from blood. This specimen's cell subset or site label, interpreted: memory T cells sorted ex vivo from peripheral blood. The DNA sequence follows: TGTGCCAGTAGTATAGATCAAACGACGGGCGAGCAGTACTTC. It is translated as CASSIDQTTGEQYF.